Reported below is one TCR beta chain. The data were produced by immunoSEQ multiplex PCR, yet TCRdb's version contains in-frame clones alone and is incomplete. The sample carries 35,000 to 45,000 clones, about 88% recorded once. The sample belongs to a study of blood T cell repertoires in COVID-19. The sequence was obtained from a human donor in a cohort sampled during active COVID-19. Specimen: peripheral blood.

CDR3 sequence reads: CASSPGQGQGGYTF. The CDR3 region has the DNA TGTGCCAGCAGTCCGGGACAGGGCCAGGGGGGCTACACCTTC. V gene TRBV27 combines with J gene TRBJ1-2; the match to TRBD1 covers 9 bases. Unmatched junction bases numbered 9, after V lost 5 bases and J lost 8 bases. There are 14 residues in the CDR3. Germline V gene data show CDR1 as MNHEY and CDR2 as SMNVEV (reference sequence).